This entry lists 25 T cell receptor beta chains sequenced from one sample in a study of radiotherapy plus CTLA-4 blockade in lung cancer. The method was immunoSEQ multiplex PCR; TCRdb's version includes in-frame clones alone and lacks a portion of them. This sample has roughly 14,000 clones, with around 87% found just once. Sequenced here: peripheral blood, sampled from a patient treated with radiotherapy plus ipilimumab. Receptor source: a human donor with non-small cell lung cancer that progressed on radiotherapy plus ipilimumab. Some clones in this sample may be carry-over from other donors' samples.

This chain links TRBV18 with TRBJ1-4, with D unresolved. The germline gives CDR1 KGHSH, CDR2 LQKENI. The CDR3 runs 14 residues. Trimming stripped 3 bases from V and 7 bases from J, with 12 bases between. CDR3 in DNA: TGTGCCAGCTCACCCCCTGGAGACGCTGAAAAACTGTTTTTT. This codes for CASSPPGDAEKLFF.

This clone was detected a few times. The chain couples TRBV19 to TRBJ1-2; TRBD1 matches at 10 bases. Germline trimming cut 6 bases from V and 5 bases from J; bases unmatched to any gene: 6. Germline values: CDR1 LNHDA, CDR2 SQIVND (reference sequence). The CDR3 consists of 14 residues. This CDR3 is CASSKTGGSYGYTF. CDR3 coding DNA: TGTGCCAGTAGCAAGACAGGGGGCAGTTATGGCTACACCTTC.

V gene TRBV5-6 combines with J gene TRBJ1-2; TRBD1 aligns across 10 bases. The CDR3 totals 14 residues. Per germline, CDR1 SGHDT and CDR2 YYEEEE. V was pared by 3 bases and J by 2 bases, with 1 base of the junction left unmatched. CDR3: CASSWDRGNYGYTF. The CDR3 nucleotides are TGTGCCAGCAGCTGGGACAGGGGAAACTATGGCTACACCTTC.

For this clone: This specimen includes other DNA sequences encoding the same CDR3. This chain connects TRBV6-1 to TRBJ2-2; 12 nucleotides align to TRBD2. V lost 6 bases to trimming and J lost 3 bases; unmatched junction nucleotides: 2. Germline-derived CDR1 and CDR2 are MNHNS and SASEGT. CDR3 length: 15 amino acids. This CDR3 is CASSRLAGDTGELFF. The CDR3 nucleotides are TGTGCCAGCAGCCGACTAGCGGGGGACACCGGGGAGCTGTTTTTT.

The chain couples TRBV11-2 to TRBJ2-3, with 13 nucleotides matching TRBD2. Trimming took 1 base from V and 2 from J; bases not matched to a gene: 3. CDR1 and CDR2 from the germline V gene are SGHAT and FQNNGV. The CDR3 has 17 residues. CDR3 region: CASSLGTSGSNTDTQYF. CDR3 DNA: TGTGCCAGCAGCTTAGGGACTAGCGGGAGTAACACAGATACGCAGTATTTT.

This clone was observed a handful of times. CDR3 sequence reads: CASSRPQGMNTEAFF. The CDR3 DNA is TGCGCCAGCAGCAGGCCACAGGGCATGAACACTGAAGCTTTCTTT. The V gene is TRBV5-1, the J gene TRBJ1-1, with D tentatively TRBD1 (6 bases). Between the trimmed V and J ends, which lost 4 bases and 0 bases, there was a span of 13 bases. CDR1 is SGHRS, CDR2 YFSETQ, per germline. The CDR3 spans 15 residues.

This chain joins TRBV18 and TRBJ2-3, with 10 bases matching TRBD2. The CDR3 consists of 14 residues. J was trimmed by 4 bases and V by 3 bases; bases with no gene match: 1. CDR1 and CDR2 (germline): KGHSH, LQKENI. The CDR3 loop is CASSPGLAPDTQYF. The CDR3, as DNA: TGTGCCAGCTCACCGGGACTAGCGCCAGATACGCAGTATTTT.

The chain employs TRBV9 and TRBJ2-1; TRBD2 aligns across 7 bases. Germline V CDR1 and CDR2: SGDLS, YYNGEE. Trimming removed 1 base from V and 4 bases from J; junction bases left unmatched: 5. This CDR3 contains 15 residues. The CDR3 loop is CASSVSGGRYNEQFF. Written as DNA, the CDR3 is TGTGCCAGCAGCGTAAGCGGCGGGAGATACAATGAGCAGTTCTTC. Using reference TRBV9 and TRBJ2-1 for the parts outside the CDR3, the full variable domain is DSGVTQTPKHLITATGQRVTLRCSPRSGDLSVYWYQQSLDQGLQFLIQYYNGEERAKGNILERFSAQQFPDLHSELNLSSLELGDSALYFCASSVSGGRYNEQFFGPGTRLTVL.

The genes are TRBV5-1 and TRBJ2-3; 8 positions match TRBD2. Germline V gene data show CDR1 as SGHRS and CDR2 as YFSETQ. This CDR3 contains 15 residues. The J segment lost 1 base and the V segment lost 4 bases, leaving 5 bases of the junction unmatched. CDR3 DNA sequence: TGCGCCAGCAGCCAGCGGGGGAGGGGCACAGATACGCAGTATTTT. Amino acid sequence: CASSQRGRGTDTQYF.

This clone was recorded once. The chain joins TRBV5-8 to TRBJ2-1; D is possibly TRBD2 (6 bases). This CDR3 is built from 12 residues. Germline CDR1 is SGHTS and CDR2 is YDEGEE. Trimming stripped 5 bases from V and 9 bases from J, with 12 bases between. In DNA, the CDR3 is TGTGCCAGCAGTCAAAGGGGAGGTGAGCAGTTCTTC. Translation: CASSQRGGEQFF.

CDR3 sequence reads: CASSSDTTNTGELFF. The CDR3 DNA reads TGTGCCAGCAGCTCCGACACAACGAACACCGGGGAGCTGTTTTTT. The J gene is TRBJ2-2, the V gene TRBV7-3; the D is unclear. Germline V gene sequence: CDR1 SGHTA, CDR2 FQGTGA. V gave up 4 bases and J gave up 0 bases, with 9 bases separating them. There are 15 residues in the CDR3.

This clone has only one observation. The chain couples TRBV19 to TRBJ2-3, with 11 bases identical to TRBD1. Losses at the gene ends were 5 bases for V and 4 bases for J; bases not matched to a gene: 5. The CDR3 has 15 residues. Germline V gene data show CDR1 as LNHDA and CDR2 as SQIVND (reference sequence). The DNA for the CDR3 is TGTGCCAGTAGTGTGGGGACAGGGGGGCCAGATACGCAGTATTTT. It encodes CASSVGTGGPDTQYF.

This sequence joins TRBV19 and TRBJ2-7, with D tentatively TRBD2 (6 bases). Deletions cut 4 bases from V and 2 bases from J, with 15 bases between. The CDR3 has 15 amino acids. Germline loops: CDR1 LNHDA, CDR2 SQIVND (reference sequence). This chain's CDR3 is CASSTPGTGTYEQYF. In DNA, the CDR3 is TGTGCCAGTAGTACCCCCGGGACTGGGACCTACGAGCAGTACTTC.

The chain couples TRBV5-6 to TRBJ1-2; 8 nucleotides align to TRBD1. The V and J ends lost 4 bases and 4 bases, in that order; junction bases with no gene match: 9. Germline V gives CDR1 SGHDT, CDR2 YYEEEE. This CDR3 has 15 amino acids. CDR3 loop: CASSQGPGGSYGYTF. In DNA form, the CDR3 reads TGTGCCAGCAGCCAAGGTCCAGGGGGCAGCTATGGCTACACCTTC.

The chain links TRBV27 to TRBJ2-1; perhaps TRBD2 as D (6 bases). CDR3 length: 14 amino acids. The ends were cut back, 8 bases at V and 3 bases at J, with 14 bases in the middle. Germline loops: CDR1 MNHEY, CDR2 SMNVEV (reference sequence). This CDR3 is CASRMGSGYNEQFF. The CDR3 DNA follows: TGTGCCAGCCGGATGGGTAGCGGCTACAATGAGCAGTTCTTC.

This chain connects TRBV28 to TRBJ1-1; weak D call: TRBD1 (5 bases). The V and J ends lost 4 bases and 0 bases respectively, with 12 bases between them. Germline V gives CDR1 MDHEN, CDR2 SYDVKM. This CDR3 is built from 15 residues. The CDR3 sequence is CASSSPPGMNTEAFF. The CDR3 nucleotides are TGTGCCAGCAGTTCCCCCCCAGGGATGAACACTGAAGCTTTCTTT.

The rearrangement uses TRBV5-1 and TRBJ1-2; D remains ambiguous. This CDR3 spans 14 amino acids. Trimming took off 3 bases at V and 5 bases at J, with 14 bases between the two ends. Germline-derived CDR1 and CDR2 are SGHRS and YFSETQ. As DNA, the CDR3 is TGCGCCAGCAGCTCCACTGGACCGGGATATGGCTACACCTTC. Amino acids: CASSSTGPGYGYTF.

The genes are TRBV5-1 and TRBJ2-7; 11 nucleotides align to TRBD2. The CDR3 is 18 residues long. CDR1 is SGHRS, CDR2 YFSETQ, per germline. V shed 4 bases, J shed 0 bases, and the junction held 12 bases outside the gene matches. The DNA for the CDR3 is TGCGCCAGCAGCCGACTGACTAGCGGGGTATTCAGCTCCTACGAGCAGTACTTC. Translated, it gives CASSRLTSGVFSSYEQYF. The full variable domain, in which reference TRBV5-1 and TRBJ2-7 provide the parts outside the CDR3, is KAGVTQTPRYLIKTRGQQVTLSCSPISGHRSVSWYQQTPGQGLQFLFEYFSETQRNKGNFPGRFSGRQFSNSRSEMNVSTLELGDSALYLCASSRLTSGVFSSYEQYFGPGTRLTVT.

The chain uses TRBV15 and TRBJ2-3; weak D call: TRBD2 (6 bases). This CDR3 has 16 residues. V lost 5 bases, J lost 2 bases, and 17 bases lay in between. Germline V gives CDR1 LNHNV, CDR2 YYDKDF (reference sequence). CDR3 sequence: CATSSRSGRITDTQYF. CDR3 nucleotide sequence: TGTGCCACCAGCTCCCGCAGCGGGCGTATCACAGATACGCAGTATTTT.

The chain joins TRBV15 to TRBJ1-2, with D possibly matching TRBD1 (6 bases). Germline CDR1 is LNHNV and CDR2 is YYDKDF (reference sequence). CDR3 size: 14 residues. V gave up 4 bases and J gave up 8 bases, with 17 bases separating them. The CDR3 DNA sequence: TGTGCCACCAGCACCCGCCGGACAGAGCTAGGCTACACCTTC. Translation gives CATSTRRTELGYTF.

Regarding this clone: Other DNA sequences in the same sample also yield this CDR3. V usage is TRBV7-2 and J usage is TRBJ2-1, with TRBD1 identical over 7 bases. The CDR3 length is 13 residues. Germline values: CDR1 SGHTA, CDR2 FQGNSA. The V and J ends lost 4 bases and 5 bases, in that order; junction bases with no gene match: 2. The CDR3 spells CASSSGQNNEQFF. Written as DNA, the CDR3 is TGTGCCAGCAGCTCGGGACAGAACAATGAGCAGTTCTTC.

The chain recombines TRBV9 with TRBJ2-2; 9 bases line up with TRBD1. Looked up from germline, CDR1 is SGDLS and CDR2 is YYNGEE. Germline trimming cut 4 bases from V and 6 bases from J; bases unmatched to any gene: 10. This CDR3 has 16 amino acids. The CDR3 spells CASSPAGTGTPGELFF. CDR3 DNA sequence: TGTGCCAGCAGCCCGGCCGGGACAGGGACCCCCGGGGAGCTGTTTTTT.

This clone was seen only once. The chain joins TRBV5-1 to TRBJ2-3; 11 positions match TRBD2. The CDR3 runs to 14 residues. Germline lookup yields CDR1 SGHRS and CDR2 YFSETQ. V gave up 7 bases and J gave up 8 bases; unmatched junction bases: 9. The CDR3 loop reads CASAKLAGDGTQYF. The CDR3 DNA is TGCGCCAGCGCTAAACTAGCGGGAGACGGTACGCAGTATTTT.

This sequence joins TRBV14 and TRBJ1-3, with TRBD1 as a possible D gene (5 bases). V was pared by 4 bases and J by 0 bases, with 13 bases between. Per germline, CDR1 SGHDN and CDR2 FVKESK. The CDR3 length is 16 residues. The CDR3 nucleotides are TGTGCCAGCAGCCGAGATTGGGGCCGCTCTGGAAACACCATATATTTT. Translated: CASSRDWGRSGNTIYF.

The chain carries TRBV28 and TRBJ2-1, with D perhaps TRBD2 (6 bases). Between the trimmed V and J ends, which lost 6 bases and 4 bases, there was a span of 19 bases. The CDR3 length is 16 residues. Germline CDR1 and CDR2: MDHEN and SYDVKM. The CDR3 sequence is CASRTSGTLAYNEQFF. CDR3 DNA: TGTGCCAGCAGAACCTCCGGGACTCTGGCTTACAATGAGCAGTTCTTC.